This record concerns one T cell receptor beta chain sequence. The sample comes from a study of blood T cell repertoires in COVID-19. Participants were aged roughly 18 to 89 years from 20 to 30 US areas. Produced via immunoSEQ multiplex PCR; TCRdb's table is partial and in-frame only. The sample has 350,000 to 500,000 clones, more than 70% seen once. Unmatched junction bases numbered 7, after V lost 3 bases and J lost 3 bases. This CDR3 is 18 amino acids long. Germline lookup yields CDR1 SGHRS and CDR2 YFSETQ. The clonotype was recovered from a woman aged 18 to 35 who had been exposed to COVID-19. The sample comprised PBMCs or T cells enriched from blood (not recorded which). The rearrangement joins TRBV5-1 to TRBJ1-6; 12 positions agree with TRBD1. In DNA, the CDR3 is TGCGCCAGCAGCTCCGGGACAGGGGGCCCGGGCTATAATTCACCCCTCCACTTT. Protein: CASSSGTGGPGYNSPLHF.